These 20 T cell receptor beta chains came from one sample sequenced in a study of blood T cell repertoires in COVID-19. Assay: immunoSEQ multiplex PCR; the TCRdb copy retains only in-frame clones and omits some. The sample has roughly 200,000 clones; 80% to 90% are singletons. Material for sequencing was PBMCs or T cells enriched from blood (not recorded which). All receptors come from a man aged 18 to 35 with acute COVID-19.

This rearrangement joins TRBV6-5 to TRBJ2-7; 9 bases align to TRBD1. The CDR3 extends over 15 amino acids. Per germline, CDR1 MNHEY and CDR2 SVGAGI. Trimming cost V 2 bases and J 1 base; bases outside gene matches: 3. CDR3 protein: CASSYVGTGSYEQYF. CDR3 DNA sequence: TGTGCCAGCAGTTACGTGGGGACAGGGTCCTACGAGCAGTACTTC.

The chain has TRBV12-5 and TRBJ1-6; the match to TRBD1 covers 8 bases. Trimming cost V 4 bases and J 6 bases; bases outside gene matches: 5. The germline V gene has CDR1 LGHNT and CDR2 FRNRAP. CDR3 length: 15 residues. CDR3 DNA sequence: TGTGCTAGTGGTTGGGGGACAGGCCTTAATTCACCCCTCCACTTT. Translation gives CASGWGTGLNSPLHF. Supplemented by reference TRBV12-5 and TRBJ1-6, the full variable domain reads DARVTQTPRHKVTEMGQEVTMRCQPILGHNTVFWYRQTMMQGLELLAYFRNRAPLDDSGMPKDRFSAEMPDATLATLKIQPSEPRDSAVYFCASGWGTGLNSPLHFGNGTRLTVT.

The chain combines TRBV27 with TRBJ2-7; TRBD2 agrees at 10 bases. V was pared by 4 bases and J by 3 bases, with 3 bases of the junction left unmatched. There are 14 residues in the CDR3. CDR1 is MNHEY, CDR2 SMNVEV, per germline (reference sequence). The CDR3 protein is CASSSSGSIYEQYF. The CDR3 DNA reads as TGTGCCAGCAGTTCTAGCGGGAGTATCTACGAGCAGTACTTC.

The chain joins TRBV28 to TRBJ1-6, with D tentatively TRBD1 (6 bases). Trimming took off 7 bases at V and 3 bases at J, with 19 bases between the two ends. Germline CDR1 reads MDHEN; CDR2 reads SYDVKM. The CDR3 contains 17 residues. The CDR3 here is CASTGGLMPLYNSPLHF. CDR3 DNA sequence: TGTGCCAGCACGGGGGGGCTTATGCCTCTCTATAATTCACCCCTCCACTTT.

The chain recombines TRBV15 with TRBJ1-2; D is undetermined. V dropped 1 base and J dropped 7 bases, with 19 bases sitting between them. The CDR3 totals 16 residues. Germline CDR1 reads LNHNV; CDR2 reads YYDKDF (reference sequence). In nucleotides, the CDR3 is TGTGCCACCAGCAGAGGCGCGGTGGAGATAGGTGGTGGCTACACCTTC. The encoded protein is CATSRGAVEIGGGYTF.

In this sample, this clone turned up once. The rearrangement joins TRBV7-8 to TRBJ2-7; 7 bases line up with TRBD2. V lost 3 bases to trimming and J lost 3 bases; unmatched junction nucleotides: 17. CDR3 length: 18 residues. The germline V gene has CDR1 SGHVS and CDR2 FQNEAQ. The CDR3 loop reads CASSLPRVQVPGGYEQYF. The CDR3 coding sequence is TGTGCCAGCAGCTTGCCTAGAGTCCAGGTGCCGGGGGGCTACGAGCAGTACTTC. The variable domain in full, completed from reference TRBV7-8 and TRBJ2-7, reads GAGVSQSPRYKVAKRGQDVALRCDPISGHVSLFWYQQALGQGPEFLTYFQNEAQLDKSGLPSDRFFAERPEGSVSTLKIQRTQQEDSAVYLCASSLPRVQVPGGYEQYFGPGTRLTVT.

This clone has just one count. The CDR3 loop is CASSSRTSGMWGEQFF. CDR3 sequence (DNA): TGTGCCAGCAGCTCCAGGACTAGCGGGATGTGGGGTGAGCAGTTCTTC. The genes are TRBV7-3 and TRBJ2-1; 12 nucleotides align to TRBD2. This CDR3 is built from 16 residues. V lost 4 bases to trimming and J lost 9 bases; unmatched junction nucleotides: 10. Per germline, CDR1 SGHTA and CDR2 FQGTGA.

This sequence joins TRBV28 and TRBJ1-2; D is possibly TRBD1 (6 bases). The CDR3 runs 14 residues. Germline CDR1 MDHEN, CDR2 SYDVKM. The V end lost 5 bases, the J end lost 6 bases, and 16 bases lay between the germline ends. The CDR3 spells CASSETGPLDGYTF. Here the CDR3 DNA reads TGTGCCAGCAGTGAAACAGGGCCCCTTGATGGCTACACCTTC.

The chain couples TRBV5-1 to TRBJ2-3, with D possibly being TRBD1 (5 bases). V was shortened by 4 bases and J by 0 bases, with 12 bases between the two germline ends. The CDR3 has 15 residues. Germline CDR1 and CDR2: SGHRS and YFSETQ. The DNA for the CDR3 is TGCGCCAGCAGCCCGAGACAGACTAGCACAGATACGCAGTATTTT. Protein product: CASSPRQTSTDTQYF.

The rearrangement joins TRBV25-1 to TRBJ2-3, with D uncertain. Trimming left V 8 bases short and J 0 bases short, with 9 bases between. Germline V gives CDR1 MGHDK, CDR2 SYGVNS. The CDR3 is made up of 13 amino acids. The CDR3 protein is CASETPSTDTQYF. The CDR3 DNA reads TGTGCCAGCGAAACTCCTAGCACAGATACGCAGTATTTT.

The CDR3 here is CASSWTAYEQYF. CDR3 nucleotide sequence: TGTGCCAGCAGCTGGACAGCCTACGAGCAGTACTTC. The chain has TRBV11-2 and TRBJ2-7; tentative D call: TRBD1 (6 bases). The V and J ends lost 4 bases and 2 bases respectively, with 6 bases between them. The CDR3 spans 12 residues. The germline gives CDR1 SGHAT, CDR2 FQNNGV.

This clone was counted a few times. Other DNA sequences in this specimen translate into the identical CDR3. V gene TRBV7-2 combines with J gene TRBJ1-1; TRBD1 matches at 7 bases. Losses at the gene ends were 3 bases for V and 1 base for J; bases not matched to a gene: 2. The CDR3 sequence is 14 residues long. The germline V gene has CDR1 SGHTA and CDR2 FQGNSA. CDR3 residues: CASSFDRANTEAFF. CDR3 nucleotide sequence: TGTGCCAGCAGCTTCGACAGGGCGAACACTGAAGCTTTCTTT. Together with reference TRBV7-2 and TRBJ1-1, the CDR3 gives the full variable domain: GAGVSQSPSNKVTEKGKDVELRCDPISGHTALYWYRQSLGQGLEFLIYFQGNSAPDKSGLPSDRFSAERTGGSVSTLTIQRTQQEDSAVYLCASSFDRANTEAFFGQGTRLTVV.

The J gene is TRBJ2-5, the V gene TRBV24-1; the match to TRBD1 covers 10 bases. This CDR3 contains 14 residues. V trimming: 3 bases; J trimming: 5 bases; junction bases outside the gene matches: 2. The V gene's germline CDR1 is KGHDR and CDR2 SFDVKD. CDR3 amino acids: CATSDVGQGETQYF. CDR3 nucleotide sequence: TGTGCCACCAGTGATGTGGGACAGGGGGAGACCCAGTACTTC.

The V call is TRBV27, the J call TRBJ1-6, with 8 positions matching TRBD1. There are 16 residues in the CDR3. Per the germline V gene, CDR1 is MNHEY and CDR2 is SMNVEV (reference sequence). V lost 6 bases to trimming and J lost 6 bases; unmatched junction nucleotides: 10. The CDR3 sequence: CASSPLDRGGNSPLHF. CDR3 nucleotides: TGTGCCAGCAGCCCACTAGACAGGGGTGGTAATTCACCCCTCCACTTT.

This clone showed up just a few times. The CDR3: CASKRFYGTEAFF. The CDR3 coding sequence is TGTGCCAGCAAGAGGTTCTACGGAACTGAAGCTTTCTTT. V usage is TRBV14 and J usage is TRBJ1-1; D not certain. CDR3 size: 13 residues. The germline gives CDR1 SGHDN, CDR2 FVKESK. The V end was cut by 7 bases, the J end by 5 bases, with 14 bases between. Based on the CDR3 plus reference TRBV14 and TRBJ1-1, the full variable domain is EAGVTQFPSHSVIEKGQTVTLRCDPISGHDNLYWYRRVMGKEIKFLLHFVKESKQDESGMPNNRFLAERTGGTYSTLKVQPAELEDSGVYFCASKRFYGTEAFFGQGTRLTVV.

The V call is TRBV25-1, the J call TRBJ2-3; 7 positions match TRBD2. Germline V gives CDR1 MGHDK, CDR2 SYGVNS. Germline trimming cut 1 base from V and 3 bases from J; bases unmatched to any gene: 7. The CDR3 totals 16 residues. DNA of the CDR3: TGTGCCAGCAGTGAATTAGGCGGGAGCGGGACAGATACGCAGTATTTT. It is translated as CASSELGGSGTDTQYF.

V usage is TRBV4-2 and J usage is TRBJ2-1; TRBD2 aligns across 8 bases. V trimming: 0 bases; J trimming: 0 bases; junction bases outside the gene matches: 7. The germline gives CDR1 LGHNA, CDR2 YNFKEQ. The CDR3 spans 18 residues. The CDR3 DNA follows: TGTGCCAGCAGCCAAGATAGAACTAGCGGTTACTCCTACAATGAGCAGTTCTTC. It yields the protein CASSQDRTSGYSYNEQFF.

The chain couples TRBV27 to TRBJ1-6; tentative D call: TRBD1 (5 bases). Per germline, CDR1 MNHEY and CDR2 SMNVEV (reference sequence). The CDR3 extends over 19 amino acids. Trimming shortened V by 3 bases and J by 0 bases, and 18 bases separated the two germline ends. CDR3 DNA sequence: TGTGCCAGCAGTTTGGGATTTAGGGGCGCAAGCTCCTATAATTCACCCCTCCACTTT. The encoded protein is CASSLGFRGASSYNSPLHF.

The chain links TRBV11-3 to TRBJ2-2, with 7 bases matching TRBD2. This CDR3 is 15 amino acids long. V shed 4 bases, J shed 7 bases, and the junction held 9 bases outside the gene matches. Per germline, CDR1 SGHNT and CDR2 YENEEA. In DNA form, the CDR3 reads TGTGCCAGCAGCTCGGGGTGGCGGGAGAGCGGGGAGCTGTTTTTT. It translates to CASSSGWRESGELFF.

J is TRBJ2-1 and V is TRBV19; TRBD2 matches 9 bases. The CDR3 length is 13 residues. V lost 11 bases to trimming and J lost 4 bases; unmatched junction nucleotides: 6. Germline V lookup: CDR1 LNHDA, CDR2 SQIVND (reference sequence). CDR3 loop: CAVSSGTYNEQFF. The CDR3 DNA sequence: TGTGCCGTCTCTAGCGGGACTTACAATGAGCAGTTCTTC.